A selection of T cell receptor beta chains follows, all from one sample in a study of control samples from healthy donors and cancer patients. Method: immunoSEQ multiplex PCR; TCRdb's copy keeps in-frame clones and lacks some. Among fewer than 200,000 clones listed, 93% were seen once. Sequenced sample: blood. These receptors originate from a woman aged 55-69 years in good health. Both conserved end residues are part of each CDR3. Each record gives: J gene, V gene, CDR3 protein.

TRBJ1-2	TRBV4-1	CASSQDGVWINYGYTF
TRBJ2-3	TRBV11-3	CASSLWSGDVDTQYF
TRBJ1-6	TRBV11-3	CASSPRLDSPLHF
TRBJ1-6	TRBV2	CASIGQAPNSPLHF
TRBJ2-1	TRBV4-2	CASSQDTGGYNEQFF
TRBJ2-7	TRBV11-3	CASSLAWGSYEQYF
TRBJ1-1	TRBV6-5	CASSRGDLNTEAFF
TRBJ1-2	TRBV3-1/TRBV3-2	CASSQGQGAGGYTF
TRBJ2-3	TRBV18	CASSRNGGSYITDTQYF
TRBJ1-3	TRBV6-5	CASTNPQNTIYF
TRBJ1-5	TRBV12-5	CASGLHGDQPQHF
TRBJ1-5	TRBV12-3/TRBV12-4	CASSAGRQPQHF
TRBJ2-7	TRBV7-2	CASSSQTGGIEQYF
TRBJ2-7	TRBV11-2	CASSLAPGALAEQYF
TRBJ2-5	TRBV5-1	CASSFEVRSGGFQETQYF
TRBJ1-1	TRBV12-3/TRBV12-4	CASIQQGNTEAFF
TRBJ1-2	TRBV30	CAWSATGTEFSNYGYTF
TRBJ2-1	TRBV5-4	CASSLDLGGTYNEQFF
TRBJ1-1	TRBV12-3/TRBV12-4	CASSSRRGGVIF
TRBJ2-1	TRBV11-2	CASSFTRGSNEQFF
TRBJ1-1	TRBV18	CASSPTSGRGIMNTEAFF
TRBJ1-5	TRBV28	CAIEGDYSNQPQHF
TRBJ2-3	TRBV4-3	CASSRGQGFTDTQYF
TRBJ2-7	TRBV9	CASSSGTGVHEQYF
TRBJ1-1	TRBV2	CASKDRFNTEAFF
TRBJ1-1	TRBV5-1	CASSLEGLGEWGTEAFF
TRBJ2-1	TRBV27	CASSPGRSNEQFF
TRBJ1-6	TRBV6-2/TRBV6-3	CASTPTGGNSPLHF
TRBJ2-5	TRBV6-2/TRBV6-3	CASSYGLARETQYF